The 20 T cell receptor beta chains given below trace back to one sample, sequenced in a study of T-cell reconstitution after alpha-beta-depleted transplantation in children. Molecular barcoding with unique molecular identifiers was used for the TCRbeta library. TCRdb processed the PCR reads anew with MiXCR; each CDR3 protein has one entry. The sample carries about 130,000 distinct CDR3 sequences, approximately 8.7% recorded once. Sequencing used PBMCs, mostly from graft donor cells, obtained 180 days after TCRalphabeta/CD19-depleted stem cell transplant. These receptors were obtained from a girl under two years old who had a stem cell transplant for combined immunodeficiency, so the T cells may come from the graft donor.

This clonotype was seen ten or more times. The DNA for the CDR3 is TGTGCCAGCAGCGTAGTGGGGCCCACAGATACGCAGTATTTT. Amino acid sequence: CASSVVGPTDTQYF. The J gene is TRBJ2-3, the V gene TRBV9, with TRBD1 as a possible D gene (5 bases). This CDR3 is 14 amino acids long. CDR1 is SGDLS and CDR2 is YYNGEE in the germline V gene. Trimming cost V 0 bases and J 2 bases, with 7 bases left between them.

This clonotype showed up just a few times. The DNA for the CDR3 is TGCGCCAGCAGCTTTCGACAGTCTAGCTCTGGGGCCAACGTCCTGACTTTC. This gives the protein CASSFRQSSSGANVLTF. J is TRBJ2-6 and V is TRBV5-1, with D possibly being TRBD1 (5 bases). V shed 2 bases and J shed 0 bases, with 12 bases lying between them. This CDR3 has 17 amino acids. CDR1 is SGHRS and CDR2 is YFSETQ in the germline V gene.

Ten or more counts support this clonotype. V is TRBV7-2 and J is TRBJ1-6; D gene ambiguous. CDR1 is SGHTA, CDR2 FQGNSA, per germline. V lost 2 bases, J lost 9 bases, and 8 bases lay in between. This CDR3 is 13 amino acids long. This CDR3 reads CASSLIEVSPLHF. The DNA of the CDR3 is TGTGCCAGCAGCTTAATTGAGGTTTCACCCCTCCACTTT.

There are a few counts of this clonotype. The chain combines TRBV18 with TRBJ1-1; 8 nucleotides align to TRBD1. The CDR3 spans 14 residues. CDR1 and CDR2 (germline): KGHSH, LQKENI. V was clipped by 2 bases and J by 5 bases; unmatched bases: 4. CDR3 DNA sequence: TGTGCCAGCTCACCAACAGGGGGAAGGACTGAAGCTTTCTTT. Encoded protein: CASSPTGGRTEAFF. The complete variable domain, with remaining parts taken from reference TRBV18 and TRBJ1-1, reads NAGVMQNPRHLVRRRGQEARLRCSPMKGHSHVYWYRQLPEEGLKFMVYLQKENIIDESGMPKERFSAEFPKEGPSILRIQQVVRGDSAAYFCASSPTGGRTEAFFGQGTRLTVV.

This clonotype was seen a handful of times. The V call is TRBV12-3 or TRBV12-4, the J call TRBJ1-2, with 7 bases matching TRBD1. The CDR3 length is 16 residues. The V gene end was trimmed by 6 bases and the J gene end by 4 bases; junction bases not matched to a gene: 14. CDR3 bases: TGTGCCAGCAGCCTCGGCAGGGGGGTCTCCGCCTATGGCTACACCTTC. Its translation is CASSLGRGVSAYGYTF.

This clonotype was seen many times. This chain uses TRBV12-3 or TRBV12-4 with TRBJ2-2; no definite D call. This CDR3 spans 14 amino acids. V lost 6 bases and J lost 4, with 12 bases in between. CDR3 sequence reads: CASSRSLATGELFF. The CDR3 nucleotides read TGTGCCAGCAGCCGAAGTCTGGCCACCGGGGAGCTGTTTTTT.

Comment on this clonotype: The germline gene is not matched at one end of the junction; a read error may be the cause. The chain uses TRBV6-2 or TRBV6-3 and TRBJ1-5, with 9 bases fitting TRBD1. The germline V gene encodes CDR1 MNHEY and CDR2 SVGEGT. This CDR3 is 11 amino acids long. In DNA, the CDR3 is TGTGCCAGCAGTCTCGGGACAGGGAAGAGTTTT. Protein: CASSLGTGKSF.

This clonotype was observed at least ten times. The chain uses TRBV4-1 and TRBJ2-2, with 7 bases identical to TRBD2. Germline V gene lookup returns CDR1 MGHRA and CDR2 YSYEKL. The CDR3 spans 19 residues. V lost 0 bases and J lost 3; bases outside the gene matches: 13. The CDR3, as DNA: TGCGCCAGCAGCCAAGATTCCGCCTCGTGGGACTATTACACCGGGGAGCTGTTTTTT. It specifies CASSQDSASWDYYTGELFF.

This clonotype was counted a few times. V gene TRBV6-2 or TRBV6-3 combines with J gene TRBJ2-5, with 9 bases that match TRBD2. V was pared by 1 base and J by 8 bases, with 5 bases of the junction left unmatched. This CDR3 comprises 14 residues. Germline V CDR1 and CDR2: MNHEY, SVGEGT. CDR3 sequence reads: CASSYFLAGNTQYF. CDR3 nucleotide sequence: TGTGCCAGCAGTTACTTCCTAGCGGGAAATACCCAGTACTTC.

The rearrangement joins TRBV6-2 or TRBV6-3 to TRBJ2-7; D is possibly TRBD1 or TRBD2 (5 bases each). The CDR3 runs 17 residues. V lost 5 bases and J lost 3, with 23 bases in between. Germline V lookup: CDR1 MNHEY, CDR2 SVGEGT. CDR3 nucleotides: TGTGCCAGCAGTCTTAAACCCCGGGCCACGAGGGGCTACGAGCAGTACTTC. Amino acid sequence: CASSLKPRATRGYEQYF.

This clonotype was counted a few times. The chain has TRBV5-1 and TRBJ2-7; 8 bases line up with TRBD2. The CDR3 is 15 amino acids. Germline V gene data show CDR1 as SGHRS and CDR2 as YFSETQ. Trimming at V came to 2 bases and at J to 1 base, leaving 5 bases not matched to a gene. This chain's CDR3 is CASSFSSGGSYEQYF. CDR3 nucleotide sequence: TGCGCCAGCAGCTTCTCCAGCGGGGGATCCTACGAGCAGTACTTC.

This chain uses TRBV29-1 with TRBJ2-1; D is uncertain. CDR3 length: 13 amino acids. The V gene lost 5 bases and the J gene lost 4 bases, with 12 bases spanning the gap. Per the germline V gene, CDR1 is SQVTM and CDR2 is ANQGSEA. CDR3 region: CSVCGPPYNEQFF. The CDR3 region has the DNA TGCAGCGTTTGCGGACCTCCTTACAATGAGCAGTTCTTC.

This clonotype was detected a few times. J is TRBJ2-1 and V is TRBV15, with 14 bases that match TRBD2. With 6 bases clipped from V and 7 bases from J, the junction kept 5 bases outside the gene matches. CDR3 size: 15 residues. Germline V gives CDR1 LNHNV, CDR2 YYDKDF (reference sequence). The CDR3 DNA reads TGTGCCACCAGTAAGGGACTAGCGGGAGAAAATGAGCAGTTCTTC. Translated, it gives CATSKGLAGENEQFF.

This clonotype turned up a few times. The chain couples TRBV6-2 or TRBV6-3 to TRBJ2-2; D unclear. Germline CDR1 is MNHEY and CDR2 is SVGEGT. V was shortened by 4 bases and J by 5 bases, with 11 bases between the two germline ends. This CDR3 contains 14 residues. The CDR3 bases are TGTGCCAGCAGTTTAACCGGGCCGACCGGGGAGCTGTTTTTT. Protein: CASSLTGPTGELFF.

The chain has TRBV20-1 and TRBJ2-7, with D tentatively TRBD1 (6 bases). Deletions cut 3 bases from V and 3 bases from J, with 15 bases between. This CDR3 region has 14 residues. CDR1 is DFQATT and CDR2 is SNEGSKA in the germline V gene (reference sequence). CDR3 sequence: CSASGLWDNYEQYF. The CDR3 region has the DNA TGCAGTGCTAGCGGTCTCTGGGACAACTACGAGCAGTACTTC.

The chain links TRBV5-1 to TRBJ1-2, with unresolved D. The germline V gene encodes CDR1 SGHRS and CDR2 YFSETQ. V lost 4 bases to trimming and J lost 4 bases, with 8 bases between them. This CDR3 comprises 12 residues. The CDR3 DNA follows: TGCGCCAGCAGCCTGACCGGCTATGGCTACACCTTC. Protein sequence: CASSLTGYGYTF.

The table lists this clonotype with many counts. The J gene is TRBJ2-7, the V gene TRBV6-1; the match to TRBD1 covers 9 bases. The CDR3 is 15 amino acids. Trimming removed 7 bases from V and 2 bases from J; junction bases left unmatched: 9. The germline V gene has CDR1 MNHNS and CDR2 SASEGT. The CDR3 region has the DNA TGTGCCAGCACCTACAGGGGGCTTGGCGCCTACGAGCAGTACTTC. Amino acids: CASTYRGLGAYEQYF.

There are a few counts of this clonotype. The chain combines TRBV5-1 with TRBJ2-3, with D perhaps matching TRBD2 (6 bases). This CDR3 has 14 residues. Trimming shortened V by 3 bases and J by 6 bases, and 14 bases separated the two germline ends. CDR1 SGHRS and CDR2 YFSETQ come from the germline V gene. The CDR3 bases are TGCGCCAGCAGCTCGGTGCGGGGATCTGATACGCAGTATTTT. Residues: CASSSVRGSDTQYF.

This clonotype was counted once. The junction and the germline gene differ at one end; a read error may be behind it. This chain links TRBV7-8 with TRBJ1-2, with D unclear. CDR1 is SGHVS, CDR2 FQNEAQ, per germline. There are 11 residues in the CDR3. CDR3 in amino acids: CAIRVNYGYNF. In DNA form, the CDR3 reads TGTGCCATCCGCGTAAACTATGGCTACAACTTC.

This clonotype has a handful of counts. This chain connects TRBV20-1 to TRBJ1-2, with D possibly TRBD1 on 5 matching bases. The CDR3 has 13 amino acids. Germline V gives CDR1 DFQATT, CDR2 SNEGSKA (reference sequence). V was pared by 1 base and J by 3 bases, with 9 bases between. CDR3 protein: CSARVGADYGYTF. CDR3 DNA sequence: TGCAGTGCTAGAGTAGGGGCTGACTATGGCTACACCTTC.